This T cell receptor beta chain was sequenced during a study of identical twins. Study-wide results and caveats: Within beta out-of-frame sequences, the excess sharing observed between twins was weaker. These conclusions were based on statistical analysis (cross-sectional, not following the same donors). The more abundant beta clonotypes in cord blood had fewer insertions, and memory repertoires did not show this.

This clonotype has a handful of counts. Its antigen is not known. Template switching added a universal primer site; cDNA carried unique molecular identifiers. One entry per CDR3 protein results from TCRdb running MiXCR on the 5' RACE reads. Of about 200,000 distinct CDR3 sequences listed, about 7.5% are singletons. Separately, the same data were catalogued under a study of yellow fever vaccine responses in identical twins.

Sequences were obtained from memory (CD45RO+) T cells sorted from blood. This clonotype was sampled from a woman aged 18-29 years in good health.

The CDR3 here is CATSDPGVTVEETQYF. CDR3 coding DNA: TGTGCCACCAGTGACCCCGGGGTAACGGTTGAAGAGACCCAGTACTTC. The J gene is TRBJ2-5, the V gene TRBV24-1, with a weak D call TRBD2 (5 bases). The CDR3 runs to 16 residues. Germline V gene sequence: CDR1 KGHDR, CDR2 SFDVKD. The V end was cut by 4 bases, the J end by 3 bases, with 17 bases between.